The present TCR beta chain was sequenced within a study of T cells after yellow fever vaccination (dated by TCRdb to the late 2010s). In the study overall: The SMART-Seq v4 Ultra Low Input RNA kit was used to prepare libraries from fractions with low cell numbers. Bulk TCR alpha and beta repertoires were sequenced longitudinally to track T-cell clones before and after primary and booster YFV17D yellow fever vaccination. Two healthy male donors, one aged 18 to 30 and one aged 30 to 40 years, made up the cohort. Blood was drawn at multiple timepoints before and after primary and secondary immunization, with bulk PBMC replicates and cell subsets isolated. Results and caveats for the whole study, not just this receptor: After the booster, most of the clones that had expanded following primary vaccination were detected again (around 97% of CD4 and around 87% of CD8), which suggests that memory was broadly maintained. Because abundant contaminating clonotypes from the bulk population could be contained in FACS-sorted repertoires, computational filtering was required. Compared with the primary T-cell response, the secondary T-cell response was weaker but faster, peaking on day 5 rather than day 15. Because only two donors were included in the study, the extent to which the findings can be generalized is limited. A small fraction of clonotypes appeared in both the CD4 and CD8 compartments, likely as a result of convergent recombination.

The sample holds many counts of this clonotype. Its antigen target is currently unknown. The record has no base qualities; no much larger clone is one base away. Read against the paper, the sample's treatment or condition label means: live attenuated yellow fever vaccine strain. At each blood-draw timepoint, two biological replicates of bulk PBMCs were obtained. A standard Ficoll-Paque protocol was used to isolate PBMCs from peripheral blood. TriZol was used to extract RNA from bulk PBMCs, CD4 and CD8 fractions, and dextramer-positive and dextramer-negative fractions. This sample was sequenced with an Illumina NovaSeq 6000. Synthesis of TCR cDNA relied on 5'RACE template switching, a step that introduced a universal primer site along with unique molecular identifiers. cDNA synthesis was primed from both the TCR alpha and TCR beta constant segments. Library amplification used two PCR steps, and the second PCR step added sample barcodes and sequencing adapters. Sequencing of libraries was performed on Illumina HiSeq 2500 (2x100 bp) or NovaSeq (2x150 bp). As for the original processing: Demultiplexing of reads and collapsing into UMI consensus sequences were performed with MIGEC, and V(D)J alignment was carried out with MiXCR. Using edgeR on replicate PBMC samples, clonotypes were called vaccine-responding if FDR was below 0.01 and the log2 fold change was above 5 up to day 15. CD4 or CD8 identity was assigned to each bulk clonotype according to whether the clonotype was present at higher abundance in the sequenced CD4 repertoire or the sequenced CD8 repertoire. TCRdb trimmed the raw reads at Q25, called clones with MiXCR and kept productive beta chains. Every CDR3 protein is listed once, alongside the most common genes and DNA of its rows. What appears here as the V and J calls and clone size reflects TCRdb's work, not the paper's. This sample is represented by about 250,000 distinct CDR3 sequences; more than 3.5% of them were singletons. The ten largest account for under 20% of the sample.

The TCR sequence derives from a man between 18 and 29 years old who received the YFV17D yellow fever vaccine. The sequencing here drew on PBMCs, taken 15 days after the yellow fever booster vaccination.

CDR3 protein: CSARGPGTGNQETQYF. The DNA reads TGCAGTGCTAGGGGCCCCGGGACAGGGAATCAAGAGACCCAGTACTTC. The V and J genes are TRBV20-1 and TRBJ2-5, and 9 bases in between align with TRBD1. Its CDR3 holds 16 amino acids, cysteine through phenylalanine. The sequence is cut down to CDR3 DNA, 48 bases in frame from base 1. Ends trimmed: V by 3 bases, J by 2 bases; bases unmatched to a gene: 10. In the germline V gene (reference sequence), CDR1 corresponds to DFQATT and CDR2 to SNEGSKA.